This TCR beta chain was sequenced during a study of cytomegalovirus exposure and HLA in healthy donors. Amplification used 60 Vbeta primers and 13 Jbeta primers. The repertoire was sequenced with immunoSEQ multiplex PCR; TCRdb's copy has only in-frame clones and lacks some. The sample lists approximately 130,000 clones; approximately 64% were seen once. Germline CDR1 is GTSNPN and CDR2 is SVGIG (reference sequence). The CDR3 extends over 13 amino acids. The V end was cut by 7 bases, the J end by 10 bases, with 22 bases between. Worth noting for this clone: Its antigen remains unknown.

Study-wide findings and caveats: The classifier reportedly diagnosed cytomegalovirus status with high sensitivity and specificity. It was reported that TCR beta sequences correctly inferred the HLA-A and HLA-B alleles for most subjects.

Sequenced: PBMCs. The chain carries TRBV30 and TRBJ1-1; TRBD1 might be the D (6 bases). The source is a woman aged 40 to 50 in good health and CMV-seronegative. The CDR3: CAFDRSQGMRAFF. The CDR3 coding sequence is TGTGCCTTCGATCGGAGCCAGGGGATGAGAGCTTTCTTT.